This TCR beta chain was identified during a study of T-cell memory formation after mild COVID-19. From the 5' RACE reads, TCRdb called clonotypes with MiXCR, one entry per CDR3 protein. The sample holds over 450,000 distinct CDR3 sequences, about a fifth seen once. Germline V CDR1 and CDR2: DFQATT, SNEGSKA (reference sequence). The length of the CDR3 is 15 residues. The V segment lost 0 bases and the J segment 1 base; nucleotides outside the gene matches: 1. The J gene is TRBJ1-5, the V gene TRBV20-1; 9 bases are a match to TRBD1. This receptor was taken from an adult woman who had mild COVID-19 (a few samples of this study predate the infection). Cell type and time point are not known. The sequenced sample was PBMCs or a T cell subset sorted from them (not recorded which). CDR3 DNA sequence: TGCAGTGCTAGAGACGGGACAGGGAGCAATCAGCCCCAGCATTTT. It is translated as CSARDGTGSNQPQHF.